This TCR beta chain was sequenced during a study of T cells in localized non-small cell lung cancer. The table lists this clone with a few counts. Its antigen is as yet unknown. This CDR3 region has 16 residues. Trimming cost V 5 bases and J 2 bases, with 22 bases left between them. In germline, CDR1 is GTSNPN, CDR2 SVGIG (reference sequence). Produced via immunoSEQ multiplex PCR; TCRdb's table is partial and in-frame only. This sample has about 1,600 clones, with roughly a quarter found just once. Study-wide results and limits: Uninvolved neighboring lung showed the greatest T cell clonality, exceeding tumor.

The sample in question was lung tumor tissue, obtained before any cancer treatment. This chain connects TRBV30 to TRBJ2-7; perhaps D is TRBD1 or TRBD2 (6 bases each). This sequence originates from a woman aged 40-70 years with stage III lung adenocarcinoma. The CDR3 spells CAWGGGTGTAAYEQYF. In DNA, the CDR3 is TGTGCCTGGGGAGGGGGGACCGGGACCGCCGCCTACGAGCAGTACTTC.